This TCR beta chain was recovered during a study of blood T cell repertoires in COVID-19. Study background: The samples span acute and convalescent COVID-19 from the United States, Italy and Spain. T cells, B-cell-depleted T cells, or PBMCs provided the cDNA or gDNA that served as material.

Per the authors' pipeline: Researchers report that nucleated cell counts were estimated from reference gene primer amplification. The data were produced by immunoSEQ multiplex PCR, yet TCRdb's version contains in-frame clones alone and is incomplete. The DNA gave D and trimming, while V, J and clone size come from that table. Altogether around 64,000 clones are present, around 87% being singletons, with the ten largest covering roughly a tenth. This CDR3 has 13 residues. Germline V lookup: CDR1 MNHEY, CDR2 SMNVEV (reference sequence). V gave up 6 bases and J gave up 2 bases; unmatched junction bases: 3.

The receptor was derived from a young woman with acute or convalescent COVID-19. This chain links TRBV27 with TRBJ2-7; 8 nucleotides agree with TRBD1. Sequencing input: peripheral blood. In DNA, the CDR3 is TGTGCCAGCAGGGGACAGGCGACCTACGAGCAGTACTTC. It encodes CASRGQATYEQYF.